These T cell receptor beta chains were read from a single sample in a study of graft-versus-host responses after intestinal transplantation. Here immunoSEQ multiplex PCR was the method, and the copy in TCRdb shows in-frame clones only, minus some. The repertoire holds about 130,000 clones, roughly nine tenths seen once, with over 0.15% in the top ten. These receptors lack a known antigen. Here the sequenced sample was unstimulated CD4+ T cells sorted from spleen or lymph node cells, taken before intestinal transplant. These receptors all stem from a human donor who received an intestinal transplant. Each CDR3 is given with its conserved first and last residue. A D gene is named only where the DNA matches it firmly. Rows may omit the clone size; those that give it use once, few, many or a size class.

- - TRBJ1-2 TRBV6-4 TGTGCCAGCAGTGCTGAAGACGGCGCTAACTATGGCTACACCTTC CASSAEDGANYGYTF
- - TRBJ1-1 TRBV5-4 TGTGCCAGCAGCTTGGGGGCAGGTTTTCAACTTGAAGCTTTCTTT CASSLGAGFQLEAFF
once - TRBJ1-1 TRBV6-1 TGTGCCAGCCTCACGGTTATGAACACTGAAGCTTTCTTT CASLTVMNTEAFF
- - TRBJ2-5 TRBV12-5 TGTGCTAGTGGTTTGGACTGGAGACAAGAGACCCAGTACTTC CASGLDWRQETQYF
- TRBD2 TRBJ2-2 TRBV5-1 TGCGCCAGCAGCTCCGGGACTAGCGGGAGGGACCCCGGGGAGCTGTTTTTT CASSSGTSGRDPGELFF
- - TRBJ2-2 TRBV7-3 TGTGCCAGCAGCTTAGGCACAGCGAACACCGGGGAGCTGTTTTTT CASSLGTANTGELFF
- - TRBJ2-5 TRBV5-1 TGCGCCAGCACCAGCCAACAAGAGACCCAGTACTTC CASTSQQETQYF
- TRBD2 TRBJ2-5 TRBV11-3 TGTGCCAGCAGCCGAGTAGCGGGGCAAGAGACCCAGTACTTC CASSRVAGQETQYF
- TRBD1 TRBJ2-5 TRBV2 TGTGCCAGCAGACTAACCGGGACAGGGCAAGAGACCCAGTACTTC CASRLTGTGQETQYF
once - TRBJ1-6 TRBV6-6 TGTGCCAGCAGTTACTCGCAGGGTTCACCCCTCCACTTT CASSYSQGSPLHF
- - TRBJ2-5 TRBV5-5 TGTGCCAGCAGCTTGGTGGATGACTTAGGGGCCCAGTACTTC CASSLVDDLGAQYF
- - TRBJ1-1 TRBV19 TGTGCCAGTAGTATGCGGCTTGGTAACGTGGTTAACACTGAAGCTTTCTTT CASSMRLGNVVNTEAFF
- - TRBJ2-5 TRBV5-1 TGCGCCAGCAGCTTGAAACTAGCTGAAGAGACCCAGTACTTC CASSLKLAEETQYF
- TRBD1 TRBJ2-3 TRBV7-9 TGTGCCAGCAGTACAGGGGCTAGCACAGATACGCAGTATTTT CASSTGASTDTQYF
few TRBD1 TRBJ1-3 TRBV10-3 TGTGCCATCAGTGAGTTCGGGACAGGCGGCTCTGGAAACACCATATATTTT CAISEFGTGGSGNTIYF
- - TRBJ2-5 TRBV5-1 TGCGCCAGCAGCCGGGGAGGCCAAGAGACCCAGTACTTC CASSRGGQETQYF
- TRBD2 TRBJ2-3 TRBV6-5 TGTGCCAGCAGTTTTTTAGCGGGGGGCACAGATACGCAGTATTTT CASSFLAGGTDTQYF
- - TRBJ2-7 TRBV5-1 TGCGCCAGCAGCTTGGGGTTCAGGGCGGCCTACGAGCAGTACTTC CASSLGFRAAYEQYF
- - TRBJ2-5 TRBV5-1 TGCGCCAGCAGCCGCGCCTCGGGACAAGAGACCCAGTACTTC CASSRASGQETQYF
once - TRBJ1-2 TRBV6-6 TGTGCCAGCAACTCCCCGGGGGGCGATGGCTACACCTTC CASNSPGGDGYTF